These 23 T cell receptor beta chains were all obtained from the same sample, sequenced in a study of blood T cell repertoires in COVID-19. The data were produced by immunoSEQ multiplex PCR, yet TCRdb's version contains in-frame clones alone and is incomplete. This sample has around 80,000 clones, with under 90% found just once. Specimen: peripheral blood. These TCRs come from a human donor in a cohort sampled during active COVID-19.

This chain links TRBV18 with TRBJ2-7; tentative D call: TRBD1 (5 bases). The V and J ends lost 5 bases and 4 bases respectively, with 12 bases between them. CDR3 length: 13 amino acids. Germline assignment: CDR1 KGHSH and CDR2 LQKENI. The CDR3 spells CASSNPGLYEQYF. Here the CDR3 DNA reads TGTGCCAGCTCAAATCCAGGGTTATACGAGCAGTACTTC.

The chain carries TRBV4-2 and TRBJ2-3, with 9 bases identical to TRBD2. The CDR3 is made up of 19 amino acids. Germline V CDR1 and CDR2: LGHNA, YNFKEQ. V shed 0 bases, J shed 2 bases, and the junction held 12 bases outside the gene matches. The CDR3 nucleotides read TGTGCCAGCAGCCAAGATCCCCCTGGACTAGCGACAGTCACAGATACGCAGTATTTT. As protein: CASSQDPPGLATVTDTQYF.

The chain recombines TRBV2 with TRBJ1-5; TRBD1 aligns across 10 bases. Germline-derived CDR1 and CDR2 are SNHLY and FYNNEI. V shed 6 bases, J shed 5 bases, and the junction held 4 bases outside the gene matches. The CDR3 loop spans 14 amino acids. The CDR3 nucleotides read TGTGCCAGCAGGGGACAGGGGATGGATCAGCCCCAGCATTTT. Residues: CASRGQGMDQPQHF.

The chain recombines TRBV9 with TRBJ2-1, with TRBD1 identical over 9 bases. Germline values: CDR1 SGDLS, CDR2 YYNGEE. CDR3 length: 16 residues. Trimming at V came to 6 bases and at J to 5 bases, leaving 12 bases not matched to a gene. CDR3 bases: TGTGCCAGCAACCAAGGACAGGGGCGTCGAGACAATGAGCAGTTCTTC. Amino acids: CASNQGQGRRDNEQFF.

The V call is TRBV6-6, the J call TRBJ1-1; a possible D gene is TRBD1 (6 bases). Germline lookup yields CDR1 MNHNY and CDR2 SVGAGI (reference sequence). CDR3 length: 13 residues. V was trimmed by 6 bases and J by 4 bases, leaving 12 bases between them. CDR3 amino acids: CASSTTGSTEAFF. CDR3 in DNA: TGTGCCAGCAGCACTACAGGGAGCACTGAAGCTTTCTTT.

The chain combines TRBV28 with TRBJ2-1; D possibly corresponds to TRBD1 (5 bases). V was clipped by 5 bases and J by 10 bases, with 21 bases between them. The CDR3 spans 15 residues. Germline assignment: CDR1 MDHEN and CDR2 SYDVKM. The DNA for the CDR3 is TGTGCCAGCAGTCCACCCAGGGTCGGCTTGAGGGAGCAGTTCTTC. Encoded protein: CASSPPRVGLREQFF.

The chain combines TRBV4-2 with TRBJ2-1; the D is unclear. The CDR3 length is 17 residues. CDR1 and CDR2 (germline): LGHNA, YNFKEQ. Trimming shortened V by 0 bases and J by 0 bases, and 12 bases separated the two germline ends. CDR3 sequence reads: CASSQESVGYSYNEQFF. The CDR3 DNA is TGTGCCAGCAGCCAAGAATCTGTCGGGTACTCCTACAATGAGCAGTTCTTC.

V is TRBV14 and J is TRBJ1-1, with TRBD1 matching over 9 bases. Unmatched junction bases numbered 5, after V lost 3 bases and J lost 6 bases. CDR1 is SGHDN, CDR2 FVKESK, per germline. The CDR3 covers 14 residues. The CDR3 sequence is CASSHRDRVAEAFF. CDR3 coding DNA: TGTGCCAGCAGCCACCGGGACAGGGTGGCTGAAGCTTTCTTT.

This chain uses TRBV28 with TRBJ1-1; weak D call: TRBD1 (6 bases). CDR3 size: 14 residues. The V and J ends lost 9 bases and 1 base respectively, with 15 bases between them. In germline, CDR1 is MDHEN, CDR2 SYDVKM. CDR3 residues: CASTLLTGNTEAFF. CDR3 DNA sequence: TGTGCCAGTACGCTTTTGACAGGGAACACTGAAGCTTTCTTT.

V and J are TRBV6-5 and TRBJ1-5; TRBD1 matches 7 bases. V was clipped by 4 bases and J by 6 bases; unmatched bases: 3. The CDR3 sequence is 13 residues long. CDR1 MNHEY and CDR2 SVGAGI come from the germline V gene. DNA of the CDR3: TGTGCCAGCAGTTCACAGGGGAGTCAGCCCCAGCATTTT. It encodes CASSSQGSQPQHF.

The V and J genes are TRBV6-1 and TRBJ2-7, with D perhaps TRBD1 (6 bases). Trimming took off 3 bases at V and 3 bases at J, with 15 bases between the two ends. The CDR3 is 15 residues long. Germline V CDR1 and CDR2: MNHNS, SASEGT. The CDR3 region is CASSDQGTSYYEQYF. CDR3 coding DNA: TGTGCCAGCAGTGACCAAGGGACATCCTACTACGAGCAGTACTTC.

This sequence joins TRBV7-9 and TRBJ2-3, with D perhaps matching TRBD1 (6 bases). V lost 6 bases and J 4 bases, leaving 11 bases between the germline ends. This CDR3 is built from 13 residues. The germline V gene encodes CDR1 SEHNR and CDR2 FQNEAQ (reference sequence). The CDR3 DNA is TGTGCCAGCAGATCGGCAGGGGCAGATACGCAGTATTTT. This codes for CASRSAGADTQYF. The full variable domain, completed using reference TRBV7-9 and TRBJ2-3, is DTGVSQNPRHKITKRGQNVTFRCDPISEHNRLYWYRQTLGQGPEFLTYFQNEAQLEKSRLLSDRFSAERPKGSFSTLEIQRTEQGDSAMYLCASRSAGADTQYFGPGTRLTVL.

The chain links TRBV18 to TRBJ2-2; tentatively, D is TRBD1 (5 bases). Germline CDR1 and CDR2: KGHSH and LQKENI. The V and J ends lost 2 bases and 2 bases respectively, with 9 bases between them. This CDR3 has 15 amino acids. CDR3: CASSPTQGNTGELFF. The CDR3 nucleotides read TGTGCCAGCTCACCAACCCAGGGTAACACCGGGGAGCTGTTTTTT.

CDR3 in amino acids: CASSISMTSGGYNEQFF. DNA for the CDR3: TGTGCCAGTAGTATCTCCATGACTAGCGGCGGCTACAATGAGCAGTTCTTC. V and J are TRBV19 and TRBJ2-1, with 9 bases matching TRBD2. Germline loops: CDR1 LNHDA, CDR2 SQIVND (reference sequence). CDR3 length: 17 amino acids. With 3 bases clipped from V and 3 bases from J, the junction kept 9 bases outside the gene matches.

V and J are TRBV21-1 and TRBJ1-2; TRBD1 is the table's D call and was not checked against the DNA. TRBV21-1 is a pseudogene segment. This CDR3 has 16 amino acids. CDR3 region: CASSKVRDRGNYGYTF. DNA of the CDR3: TGTGCCAGCAGCAAAGTTCGGGACAGGGGTAACTATGGCTACACCTTC.

This clone was observed once. The chain uses TRBV2 and TRBJ1-2; 7 bases fit TRBD1. The J segment lost 4 bases and the V segment lost 6 bases, leaving 11 bases of the junction unmatched. CDR1 and CDR2 (germline): SNHLY, FYNNEI. This CDR3 has 15 residues. CDR3: CASRPDRAESYGYTF. DNA of the CDR3: TGTGCCAGCAGGCCTGACAGGGCTGAGTCCTATGGCTACACCTTC.

The rearrangement uses TRBV24-1 and TRBJ2-5; possible D gene TRBD2, 5 bases. V lost 3 bases, J lost 5 bases, and 18 bases lay in between. This CDR3 comprises 16 residues. Germline loops: CDR1 KGHDR, CDR2 SFDVKD. The CDR3 DNA sequence: TGTGCCACCAGTGATCCCACCTCGGGGAGAGGCGAGACCCAGTACTTC. Protein product: CATSDPTSGRGETQYF.

This rearrangement joins TRBV11-2 to TRBJ2-3; 7 bases align to TRBD2. V dropped 3 bases and J dropped 6; count of bases not matched to a gene: 18. The CDR3 length is 18 residues. Germline V gene sequence: CDR1 SGHAT, CDR2 FQNNGV. CDR3 sequence: CASSFSWTSRGLSDTQYF. CDR3 in DNA: TGTGCCAGCAGCTTCTCTTGGACTAGTCGAGGCCTCTCGGATACGCAGTATTTT. Supplemented by reference TRBV11-2 and TRBJ2-3, the full variable domain reads EAGVAQSPRYKIIEKRQSVAFWCNPISGHATLYWYQQILGQGPKLLIQFQNNGVVDDSQLPKDRFSAERLKGVDSTLKIQPAKLEDSAVYLCASSFSWTSRGLSDTQYFGPGTRLTVL.

The CDR3 DNA follows: TGTGCCAGCAGCCGGGACAGGGAAAATGAGCAGTTCTTC. Translating gives CASSRDRENEQFF. V is TRBV18 and J is TRBJ2-1; 9 nucleotides match TRBD1. This CDR3 is built from 13 residues. Germline V gene sequence: CDR1 KGHSH, CDR2 LQKENI. The V gene end was trimmed by 8 bases and the J gene end by 7 bases; junction bases not matched to a gene: 6. The whole variable domain, filled in from reference TRBV18 and TRBJ2-1, reads NAGVMQNPRHLVRRRGQEARLRCSPMKGHSHVYWYRQLPEEGLKFMVYLQKENIIDESGMPKERFSAEFPKEGPSILRIQQVVRGDSAAYFCASSRDRENEQFFGPGTRLTVL.

This clone was seen a single time. The chain links TRBV30 to TRBJ2-1, with 7 bases fitting TRBD2. Germline loops: CDR1 GTSNPN, CDR2 SVGIG (reference sequence). The CDR3 is 15 amino acids. V gave up 4 bases and J gave up 4 bases; unmatched junction bases: 10. DNA for the CDR3: TGTGCCTGGACGGGGGGACTGTTGTCTTACAATGAGCAGTTCTTC. Translating it yields CAWTGGLLSYNEQFF.

The rearrangement links TRBV7-8 to TRBJ1-1; TRBD1 matches 11 bases. CDR1 is SGHVS and CDR2 is FQNEAQ in the germline V gene. V dropped 5 bases and J dropped 1; count of bases not matched to a gene: 3. The CDR3 is 15 residues long. CDR3 bases: TGTGCCAGCAGCCGTGGGACAGGGGGGAACACTGAAGCTTTCTTT. Translating it yields CASSRGTGGNTEAFF.

This clone came up many times. This chain connects TRBV12-5 to TRBJ1-5, with D possibly matching TRBD1 (5 bases). This CDR3 spans 16 amino acids. The germline V and J ends were trimmed by 0 bases and 6 bases, with 15 bases remaining between them. The germline V gene has CDR1 LGHNT and CDR2 FRNRAP. CDR3 in DNA: TGTGCTAGTGGTTTGGTTGCGGGGCATGATAGTCAGCCCCAGCATTTT. Translating gives CASGLVAGHDSQPQHF.

The rearrangement links TRBV11-3 to TRBJ2-1; D uncertain. CDR1 is SGHNT, CDR2 YENEEA, per germline. Deletions cut 5 bases from V and 9 bases from J, with 8 bases between. The CDR3 extends over 11 amino acids. CDR3 DNA: TGTGCCAGCAGCCCTAGTGGTGAGCAGTTCTTC. It is translated as CASSPSGEQFF. Full variable domain (outside the CDR3, taken from reference TRBV11-3 and TRBJ2-1): EAGVVQSPRYKIIEKKQPVAFWCNPISGHNTLYWYLQNLGQGPELLIRYENEEAVDDSQLPKDRFSAERLKGVDSTLKIQPAELGDSAVYLCASSPSGEQFFGPGTRLTVL.